The next 30 T cell receptor delta chains were all read from a single sample in a study of γδ T cells in repeated Plasmodium falciparum infection. Bulk repertoires came from Vgamma9/Vdelta2+ or Vdelta2-negative gammadelta T cells flow-sorted from PBMC. TCRdb re-processed the multiplex PCR reads via CATT. The repertoire consists of 50,000 to 65,000 delta-chain clones, with around 1.5% occurring once and the leading ten covering over 14%. The sample taken for sequencing was gamma-delta T cells from blood. The source of these receptors is a pool of human donors (malaria-infected and uninfected, not separated).

This clone was seen a handful of times. TCRdb lists the protein of a much larger clone for this DNA, which differs at residue 4, so this is likely a read error; the protein given here is translated from the DNA itself. This chain links TRDV1 with TRDJ1; 7 nucleotides agree with TRDD3. Matching the DNA to germline supplied the J gene, which TCRdb does not give. CDR3 length: 23 residues. Germline-derived CDR1 and CDR2 are TSWWSYY and QGS. In nucleotides, the CDR3 is TGTGCTCTTAGGGAAACTTCGGTTCTAGGGAGACTGGGGATTACTACGTACACCGATAAACTCATCTTT. Translating gives CALRETSVLGRLGITTYTDKLIF.

Notes on this clone: Translating this DNA gives a protein that differs at residue 24 from the TCRdb one, which belongs to a much larger clone; a read error is likely, and the protein shown is this translation. This sequence joins TRDV1 and TRDJ1; D remains unclear. In the absence of a J gene in TCRdb, the DNA was matched to germline to assign it here. The CDR3 consists of 29 residues. V was shortened by 3 bases and J by 3 bases, with 56 bases between the two germline ends. Germline CDR1 and CDR2: TSWWSYY and QGS. The DNA of the CDR3 is TGTGCTCTTGGGGAGCTAGGCCCCCTTGAGAGTGGAACCGAAACGCCCAGTGCCCCCGCCGTCCGATATGCCGATAAACTCATCTTT. Its protein is CALGELGPLESGTETPSAPAVRYADKLIF.

This clone was detected a few times. For this DNA, TCRdb reports the protein of a much larger clone, which diverges at residue 16, most likely from a read error; the protein presented here is translated directly from the DNA. This sequence joins TRDV1 and TRDJ2; 8 nucleotides match TRDD3. The J gene was not available in TCRdb and was assigned here by matching the DNA to germline segments. With 2 bases clipped from V and 6 bases from J, the junction kept 23 bases outside the gene matches. This CDR3 is built from 21 residues. Germline V gene lookup returns CDR1 TSWWSYY and CDR2 QGS. The CDR3: CALGEGPYWGPRTTLAAQLFF. CDR3 bases: TGTGCTCTTGGGGAAGGTCCCTACTGGGGGCCCCGCACCACCTTGGCAGCACAACTCTTCTTT.

In its sample, this clone was seen many times. TCRdb assigns this DNA the protein of a much larger clone, which departs from its translation at residue 3; this likely reflects a read error, and the protein shown comes from translating the DNA. This chain links TRDV1 with TRDJ1; D may be TRDD3 (6 bases). Germline loops: CDR1 TSWWSYY, CDR2 QGS. This CDR3 contains 15 residues. The CDR3: CAPGELLQSPMGLIF. DNA for the CDR3: TGTGCTCCTGGGGAACTACTACAATCTCCGATGGGACTCATCTTT.

With respect to this clone: Translating this DNA gives a protein that differs at residue 12 from the TCRdb one, which belongs to a much larger clone; a read error is likely, and the protein shown is this translation. V usage is TRDV1 and J usage is TRDJ1; 9 bases line up with TRDD3. Germline loops: CDR1 TSWWSYY, CDR2 QGS. Trimming cost V 4 bases and J 4 bases; bases outside gene matches: 22. CDR3 size: 20 residues. CDR3 bases: TGTGCTCTTGGGGGGCACTACTGGGGGACGAGGAAGGAAGTTGGCGATAAACTCATCTTT. It specifies CALGGHYWGTRKEVGDKLIF.

In its sample, this clone was seen many times. It is likely a read error: a sequence one base away is far more abundant. Other DNA sequences in this specimen translate into the identical CDR3. V is TRDV1 and J is TRDJ1; D may correspond to TRDD2 or TRDD3 (6 bases each). Assignment of the J gene here rests on matching the DNA to germline, because TCRdb gives none. From germline, CDR1 is TSWWSYY and CDR2 QGS. The length of the CDR3 is 21 residues. V lost 5 bases and J 0 bases, leaving 31 bases between the germline ends. For the CDR3, the DNA is TGTGCTCTTGGGAAGGGCTCCTACGGGGGAGTACGATTAGGGTACACCGATAAACTCATCTTT. Protein product: CALGKGSYGGVRLGYTDKLIF.

This clone was recorded many times. This sequence is one base from a far larger clone and is likely a read error. The same CDR3 can be traced to other DNA sequences in this sample. This rearrangement joins TRAV38-2/DV8 to TRDJ1; D is perhaps TRDD2 or TRDD3 (7 bases each). Germline V gives CDR1 TSESDYY, CDR2 QEAYKQQN. V was pared by 1 base and J by 2 bases, with 33 bases between. The CDR3 extends over 22 amino acids. This CDR3 is CAYRSRISYPYWGLKWTDKLIF. CDR3 in DNA: TGTGCTTATAGGAGCCGAATTTCCTACCCATACTGGGGCCTTAAATGGACCGATAAACTCATCTTT.

This clone has a count of ten or more. A far larger clone is only one base removed, so a read error is likely. At the DNA level, this CDR3 is encoded by other sequences in the same sample as well. CDR3 sequence (DNA): TGTGCCTTTCATGACCCGATTTGGGGCGATAAACTCATCTTT. This gives the protein CAFHDPIWGDKLIF. The rearrangement uses TRDV3 and TRDJ1; tentatively, D is TRDD3 (5 bases). Germline V gives CDR1 TVYSNPD, CDR2 GDNSRS (reference sequence). V lost 2 bases and J 4 bases, leaving 17 bases between the germline ends. The length of the CDR3 is 14 residues.

This clone was seen only a few times. TCRdb's listed protein matches a much larger clone and diverges from this DNA's translation at residue 9, likely through a read error; the protein shown comes from the DNA. In the same sample, other DNA sequences code for this CDR3. V gene TRDV1 combines with J gene TRDJ1; 11 bases line up with TRDD3. Germline CDR1 reads TSWWSYY; CDR2 reads QGS. The ends lost 1 base at V and 2 bases at J; junction bases unmatched: 18. The CDR3 runs 21 residues. The chain's CDR3 is CALGEQAFDWLLGDTTDKLIF. The CDR3 DNA is TGTGCTCTTGGGGAACAGGCTTTCGATTGGCTGCTGGGGGATACAACCGATAAACTCATCTTT.

This clone was seen at least ten times. TCRdb has a much larger clone's protein, which differs at residue 3 from the translation of this DNA, likely because of a read error; what is shown is the protein translated from the DNA. The gene calls are TRDV2 and TRDJ1; 8 bases map to TRDD3. TCRdb does not report a J gene; here it was assigned by matching the DNA to germline references. Germline CDR1 GEAIGNYY, CDR2 EKD. The CDR3 runs 16 residues. The CDR3 loop is CARDDLGEFYTDKLIF. The CDR3, as DNA: TGTGCCCGTGACGATCTGGGGGAGTTCTACACCGATAAACTCATCTTT.

As regards this clone: A far larger clone is one nucleotide away, so this likely arose from a read error. Other DNA sequences in this specimen translate into the identical CDR3. The chain is built from TRDV1 and TRDJ1; 7 bases are shared with TRDD2. Germline matching of the DNA provided the J gene here, since TCRdb leaves it blank. The CDR3 has 21 residues. Germline V gene data show CDR1 as TSWWSYY and CDR2 as QGS. The CDR3 DNA follows: TGTGCCCTTGGGGAAGTTTCCTACGGGGGGCCGTACTCTCTGTACACCGATAAACTCATCTTT. This translates into CALGEVSYGGPYSLYTDKLIF.

For this clone: This likely reflects a read error, since a far larger clone is one base away. The sample carries other DNA sequences with the same CDR3. The V and J genes are TRDV1 and TRDJ1; D is possibly TRDD3 (9 bases). Germline V gives CDR1 TSWWSYY, CDR2 QGS. The CDR3 extends over 23 amino acids. The CDR3: CALGEDPPTSYPLGDGGTDKLIF. CDR3 sequence (DNA): TGTGCTCTTGGGGAAGATCCCCCTACTTCCTACCCCCTGGGGGATGGGGGCACCGATAAACTCATTTTT.

Regarding this clone: Given a far larger clone just one base away, this is likely a sequencing read error. The CDR3 reads CALGELVSSWLDLRCLLGDPLSQSTPLQTDKLIF. The CDR3, as DNA: TGTGCTCTTGGGGAACTAGTTTCCTCTTGGTTGGACCTCCGCTGCCTACTGGGGGATCCTCTTTCCCAGTCCACCCCTCTTCAAACCGATAAACTCATCTTT. This chain links TRDV1 with TRDJ1; 10 positions match TRDD3. As TCRdb names no J gene, one was assigned here on the basis of a DNA match to germline. Germline CDR1 reads TSWWSYY; CDR2 reads QGS. The CDR3 is 34 residues long. J lost 2 bases, V lost 0 bases, and 57 bases had no gene match.

There are a few counts of this clone. The mismatch at residue 14 between this DNA's translation and the TCRdb protein of a much larger clone likely reflects a read error; the protein shown is translated from the DNA. The V call is TRDV1, the J call TRDJ1; TRDD3 matches at 8 bases. Germline matching of the DNA provided the J gene here, since TCRdb leaves it blank. J gave up 4 bases and V 3 bases, and 19 bases lay outside the gene matches. Germline assignment: CDR1 TSWWSYY and CDR2 QGS. The CDR3 length is 19 residues. The CDR3 coding sequence is TGTGCTCTTGGGGACGCCTACGAATACTGGGGGCCGCTCATCGATAAACTCATCTTT. Translating gives CALGDAYEYWGPLIDKLIF.

On this clone: An end of the junction does not agree with germline; a read error may underlie this. The rearrangement joins TRDV1 to TRDJ1, with D perhaps assigned TRDD2 or TRDD3 (5 bases each). Since TCRdb gives no J gene, matching the DNA to germline was used here to assign it. This CDR3 comprises 17 residues. Germline-derived CDR1 and CDR2 are TSWWSYY and QGS. DNA of the CDR3: TGCTCTGGGATCGGACCTACGCGCCTACCTTACACTGATAAACTCATCTTT. The encoded protein is CSGIGPTRLPYTDKLIF.

In the case of this clone: The translation of this DNA and the TCRdb protein of a much larger clone differ at residue 7, probably owing to a read error; the protein shown here is translated from the DNA. The chain has TRDV1 and TRDJ1; possible D gene TRDD3, 5 bases. TCRdb carries no J gene annotation; the J gene was assigned here by matching the DNA with germline. The CDR3 sequence is 18 residues long. CDR1 is TSWWSYY and CDR2 is QGS in the germline V gene. Trimming pared 4 bases from V and 0 bases from J, leaving 21 bases between. CDR3 nucleotide sequence: TGTGCTCTTGGGGCCATACCGAGGGGAAGACCGTACACCGATAAACTCATCTTT. This encodes CALGAIPRGRPYTDKLIF.

This chain connects TRDV1 to TRDJ1; TRDD2 is a possible D gene (8 bases). TCRdb supplies no J gene; here it was assigned by aligning the nucleotide sequence to germline. The CDR3 is made up of 19 amino acids. Trimming took 2 bases from V and 3 from J, leaving 25 bases between them. CDR1 TSWWSYY and CDR2 QGS come from the germline V gene. The CDR3 sequence: CALGEILPKHWGSPDKLIF. CDR3 nucleotides: TGTGCTCTTGGGGAAATCCTTCCTAAGCACTGGGGATCCCCCGATAAACTCATCTTT.

This clone was seen many times. A far larger clone is one nucleotide away, so this likely arose from a read error. The identical CDR3 is also encoded by other nucleotide sequences in the sample. The chain employs TRDV1 and TRDJ1, with TRDD3 matching 13 bases. This CDR3 comprises 17 residues. Germline V CDR1 and CDR2: TSWWSYY, QGS. CDR3 in amino acids: CALGERILGDTRDKLIF. CDR3 DNA: TGTGCCCTTGGGGAACGAATACTGGGGGATACGCGCGATAAACTCATCTTT.

This clone was counted many times. TCRdb's entry gives the protein of a much larger clone, which mismatches this DNA's translation at residue 16, likely from a read error; the protein reported here is translated from the DNA. The chain's CDR3 is CALGEARRLGDPWYTGKLIF. DNA for the CDR3: TGTGCTCTTGGGGAGGCTAGGAGGCTGGGGGATCCTTGGTACACCGGTAAACTCATCTTT. The rearrangement links TRDV1 to TRDJ1; 9 bases agree with TRDD3. Germline loops: CDR1 TSWWSYY, CDR2 QGS. The CDR3 loop spans 20 amino acids.

This clone was detected many times. TCRdb pairs this DNA with a much larger clone's protein that differs at residue 12, likely a read error; the protein shown was translated from the DNA. The rearrangement links TRDV3 to TRDJ1, with TRDD2 identical over 7 bases. CDR1 is TVYSNPD and CDR2 is GDNSRS in the germline V gene (reference sequence). V was clipped by 4 bases and J by 3 bases; unmatched bases: 20. The CDR3 totals 17 residues. CDR3 residues: CASRLPSSILEADKLIF. CDR3 coding DNA: TGTGCCTCTAGGCTTCCTAGCTCAATACTTGAGGCCGATAAACTCATCTTT.

This clone was detected ten times or more. A far larger clone is a single base away, which makes a read error likely. Other DNA sequences from this sample encode an identical CDR3 as well. This rearrangement joins TRDV2 to TRDJ1, with 12 bases that match TRDD3. The CDR3 is 19 residues long. Germline V gene data show CDR1 as GEAIGNYY and CDR2 as EKD. The CDR3 DNA reads TGCGCCTGCATTACGTACTGGGGGATACCCTCCCCGTACACCGGTAAACTCATCTTT. It specifies CACITYWGIPSPYTGKLIF.

This clone came up a few times. TCRdb's listed protein matches a much larger clone and diverges from this DNA's translation at residue 16, likely through a read error; the protein shown comes from the DNA. This chain connects TRDV1 to TRDJ1, with 13 bases matching TRDD3. Matching the DNA to germline supplied the J gene, which TCRdb does not give. CDR1 is TSWWSYY and CDR2 is QGS in the germline V gene. The CDR3 spans 20 residues. The CDR3 protein is CALGELGLFTGGYDTNKLIF. DNA for the CDR3: TGTGCTCTTGGGGAACTAGGTCTCTTTACTGGGGGATACGACACCAATAAACTCATCTTT.

This clone appeared many times. A read error is the likely source, as a far larger clone sits one nucleotide away. The identical CDR3 is also encoded by other nucleotide sequences in the sample. The chain links TRDV1 to TRDJ1, with a tentative D call TRDD3 (6 bases). This CDR3 has 18 amino acids. Germline V lookup: CDR1 TSWWSYY, CDR2 QGS. Here the CDR3 reads CALGESRVRLGIPDKLIF. The CDR3 DNA reads TGTGCCCTTGGGGAAAGTCGGGTACGTTTGGGGATTCCCGATAAACTCATCTTT.

This clone was recorded at least ten times. A far larger clone is one nucleotide away, so this likely arose from a read error. Other nucleotide sequences in the sample specify the same CDR3. The chain combines TRDV2 with TRDJ1; 13 nucleotides line up with TRDD3. Germline V gene sequence: CDR1 GEAIGNYY, CDR2 EKD. This CDR3 has 19 amino acids. The ends lost 0 bases at V and 5 bases at J; junction bases unmatched: 14. The CDR3 loop is CACDTAGVLGDTVRDKLIF. The CDR3 DNA sequence: TGTGCCTGTGACACCGCGGGTGTACTGGGGGATACGGTAAGAGATAAACTCATCTTT.

Judged by abundance, this clone is medium-sized. The same CDR3 arises from other DNA sequences in this sample as well. The chain combines TRDV1 with TRDJ1, with TRDD3 matching over 11 bases. The trim removed 4 bases at V and 8 bases at J, leaving 12 bases unmatched. The CDR3 has 16 amino acids. Germline V gene sequence: CDR1 TSWWSYY, CDR2 QGS. In nucleotides, the CDR3 is TGTGCTCTTGGGGCCGGCCTGGGGGATACATTCAACAAACTCATCTTT. It is translated as CALGAGLGDTFNKLIF.

Regarding this clone: Given a far larger clone just one base away, this is likely a sequencing read error. Other DNA sequences in the sample encode the same CDR3. The chain joins TRDV1 to TRDJ1; tentative D call: TRDD2 (6 bases). This CDR3 is built from 21 residues. The V end was cut by 4 bases, the J end by 0 bases, with 30 bases between. Looked up from germline, CDR1 is TSWWSYY and CDR2 is QGS. The CDR3 here is CALGAPGNLPYMGVYTDKLIF. The CDR3 nucleotides read TGTGCTCTTGGGGCCCCGGGGAACCTTCCGTATATGGGTGTGTACACCGATAAACTCATCTTT.

This clone was observed a few times. TCRdb's protein, taken from a much larger clone, differs from this DNA's translation at residue 4, likely owing to a read error; the protein displayed comes from the DNA. As DNA, the CDR3 is TGTGCTCTTAGGGATCCGTGGTCGGGTACTGGGGGATACGGCGTAAAACTCATCTTT. It encodes CALRDPWSGTGGYGVKLIF. This chain uses TRDV1 with TRDJ1, with TRDD3 identical over 13 bases. TCRdb is silent on the J gene; assignment here came from matching the DNA to germline. This CDR3 is built from 19 residues. Germline CDR1 TSWWSYY, CDR2 QGS.

To note about this clone: The protein that TCRdb holds for this DNA derives from a much larger clone and differs from the translated DNA at residue 6, which likely indicates a read error; the protein shown here is translated from the DNA. CDR3 in amino acids: CALGEHKGAQYTDKLIF. Here the CDR3 DNA reads TGTGCTCTTGGGGAACACAAGGGAGCCCAGTACACCGATAAACTCATCTTT. J is TRDJ1 and V is TRDV1; D ambiguous. Per the germline V gene, CDR1 is TSWWSYY and CDR2 is QGS. The CDR3 sequence is 17 residues long. V was trimmed by 1 base and J by 0 bases, leaving 15 bases between them.

A remark on this clone: This DNA's translation and the protein TCRdb lists, from a much larger clone, do not match at residue 9, likely due to a read error; the protein shown is translated from the DNA. The CDR3 bases are TGTGCTCTTGTAAGCTCCCTCCGAGCTACTGGGGGGTTAGCTTTGACAGCACAACTCTTCTTT. It translates to CALVSSLRATGGLALTAQLFF. The chain couples TRDV1 to TRDJ2, with TRDD3 matching over 8 bases. V lost 7 bases and J lost 0; bases outside the gene matches: 22. The germline V gene has CDR1 TSWWSYY and CDR2 QGS. The CDR3 extends over 21 amino acids.

In this sample, this clone turned up a few times. The protein held in TCRdb is that of a much larger clone and does not match this DNA's translation at residue 15, likely because of a read error; the protein shown is translated from the DNA. This chain uses TRDV3 with TRDJ2, with 7 bases fitting TRDD3. As TCRdb names no J gene, one was assigned here on the basis of a DNA match to germline. The CDR3 spans 20 residues. Germline lookup yields CDR1 TVYSNPD and CDR2 GDNSRS (reference sequence). The V gene end was trimmed by 3 bases and the J gene end by 6 bases; junction bases not matched to a gene: 28. CDR3 in DNA: TGTGCCTTAAAGAATATCCCCCCAGCACGGGTGGGGGAAACGGCAGCACAACTCTTCTTT. It translates to CALKNIPPARVGETAAQLFF.